The 32 T cell receptor beta chains reported below all come from one sample, sequenced in a study of blood T cell repertoires in COVID-19. Method: immunoSEQ multiplex PCR; TCRdb's copy keeps in-frame clones and lacks some. The sample has approximately 300,000 clones, 75% to 90% seen once; the top ten hold about 4.6%. Material for sequencing was peripheral blood. These receptors all stem from a man aged 35-49 years with acute or convalescent COVID-19.

The rearrangement links TRBV5-4 to TRBJ1-1; a possible D gene is TRBD1 (6 bases). The CDR3 runs to 16 residues. The V end lost 2 bases, the J end lost 1 base, and 15 bases lay between the germline ends. Germline loops: CDR1 SGHNT, CDR2 YYREEE (reference sequence). The CDR3 sequence: CASSFVPGQKNTEAFF. CDR3 coding DNA: TGTGCCAGCAGCTTCGTACCGGGACAAAAGAACACTGAAGCTTTCTTT.

The rearrangement uses TRBV5-1 and TRBJ1-1; no firm D call. Looked up from germline, CDR1 is SGHRS and CDR2 is YFSETQ. Deletions cut 0 bases from V and 6 bases from J, with 18 bases between. The CDR3 runs 16 residues. The CDR3 nucleotides read TGCGCCAGCAGCTTGGAACTCGGGAAAGGGAGCGCTGAAGCTTTCTTT. This encodes CASSLELGKGSAEAFF.

The genes are TRBV5-4 and TRBJ2-1; 10 nucleotides align to TRBD2. V trimming: 4 bases; J trimming: 8 bases; junction bases outside the gene matches: 9. Looked up from germline, CDR1 is SGHNT and CDR2 is YYREEE (reference sequence). The CDR3 runs 15 residues. CDR3 protein: CASSSSGGPWDEQFF. Written as DNA, the CDR3 is TGTGCCAGCAGCAGTAGCGGGGGGCCTTGGGATGAGCAGTTCTTC.

The V gene is TRBV19, the J gene TRBJ1-4; 7 nucleotides align to TRBD1. Losses at the gene ends were 10 bases for V and 8 bases for J; bases not matched to a gene: 7. Looked up from germline, CDR1 is LNHDA and CDR2 is SQIVND (reference sequence). This CDR3 has 12 amino acids. CDR3 DNA sequence: TGTGCCAAAGACAGGGTGTGGGAAAAACTGTTTTTT. The encoded protein is CAKDRVWEKLFF. Full variable domain (outside the CDR3, taken from reference TRBV19 and TRBJ1-4): DGGITQSPKYLFRKEGQNVTLSCEQNLNHDAMYWYRQDPGQGLRLIYYSQIVNDFQKGDIAEGYSVSREKKESFPLTVTSAQKNPTAFYLCAKDRVWEKLFFGSGTQLSVL.

This chain connects TRBV24-1 to TRBJ2-2; TRBD1 might be the D (6 bases). The V end was cut by 4 bases, the J end by 7 bases, with 12 bases between. Per germline, CDR1 KGHDR and CDR2 SFDVKD. The CDR3 has 14 residues. The CDR3 bases are TGTGCCACCAGTGAAGAAGCCAGGGGCGGGGAGCTGTTTTTT. This encodes CATSEEARGGELFF.

A single count supports this clone. This chain uses TRBV7-8 with TRBJ2-1, with 16 bases aligning to TRBD2. The germline V gene has CDR1 SGHVS and CDR2 FQNEAQ. J gave up 0 bases and V 8 bases, and 4 bases lay outside the gene matches. The CDR3 contains 17 residues. The chain's CDR3 is CASLGLAGGSSYNEQFF. The CDR3, as DNA: TGTGCCAGCTTGGGACTAGCGGGGGGGAGCTCCTACAATGAGCAGTTCTTC.

This clone was counted a single time. The chain has TRBV5-1 and TRBJ2-3; the D gene is possibly TRBD1 (6 bases). The CDR3 has 18 residues. Germline-derived CDR1 and CDR2 are SGHRS and YFSETQ. Trimming shortened V by 4 bases and J by 4 bases, and 25 bases separated the two germline ends. The DNA of the CDR3 is TGCGCCAGCAGCGTCGCTATCGGGACAAGGGTTTTGCCAGATACGCAGTATTTT. Protein: CASSVAIGTRVLPDTQYF. The whole variable domain, filled in from reference TRBV5-1 and TRBJ2-3, reads KAGVTQTPRYLIKTRGQQVTLSCSPISGHRSVSWYQQTPGQGLQFLFEYFSETQRNKGNFPGRFSGRQFSNSRSEMNVSTLELGDSALYLCASSVAIGTRVLPDTQYFGPGTRLTVL.

V usage is TRBV6-5 and J usage is TRBJ1-6; D gene ambiguous. The germline V gene has CDR1 MNHEY and CDR2 SVGAGI. The CDR3 contains 14 residues. V was trimmed by 6 bases and J by 7 bases, leaving 13 bases between them. The CDR3 coding sequence is TGTGCCAGCAGCCAGATAACGAGGAATTCACCCCTCCACTTT. Amino acid sequence: CASSQITRNSPLHF.

This clone was recorded at least ten times. The gene calls are TRBV6-5 and TRBJ2-7; tentatively, D is TRBD1 (5 bases). V was shortened by 10 bases and J by 0 bases, with 16 bases between the two germline ends. The CDR3 is 14 amino acids. CDR1 is MNHEY, CDR2 SVGAGI, per germline. The CDR3 DNA follows: TGTGCCATCCTCCAGGGATTTAGCTCCTACGAGCAGTACTTC. It encodes CAILQGFSSYEQYF.

The V and J genes are TRBV4-1 and TRBJ2-1; D remains ambiguous. From germline, CDR1 is MGHRA and CDR2 YSYEKL. This CDR3 is built from 16 residues. With 0 bases removed from V and 0 bases from J, the gap between germline ends came to 9 bases. In DNA, the CDR3 is TGCGCCAGCAGCCAAGAAGAGTTCCGCTCCTACAATGAGCAGTTCTTC. Translation: CASSQEEFRSYNEQFF.

The chain has TRBV5-4 and TRBJ1-2; 7 nucleotides agree with TRBD1. The trim removed 4 bases at V and 7 bases at J, leaving 4 bases unmatched. CDR3 size: 12 residues. From germline, CDR1 is SGHNT and CDR2 YYREEE (reference sequence). CDR3 nucleotides: TGTGCCAGCAGCGCACAGGGGCTTGGCTACACCTTC. The encoded protein is CASSAQGLGYTF.

V and J are TRBV19 and TRBJ1-5; 7 bases line up with TRBD1. J was trimmed by 0 bases and V by 5 bases; bases with no gene match: 10. There are 17 residues in the CDR3. Germline CDR1 reads LNHDA; CDR2 reads SQIVND (reference sequence). Here the CDR3 DNA reads TGTGCCAGTAGTTCGCCCGGGACAGCATATAGCAATCAGCCCCAGCATTTT. Translating it yields CASSSPGTAYSNQPQHF.

The CDR3 DNA is TGTGCCAGTAGTACCAGGACTAGCACCGGGGAGCTGTTTTTT. It is translated as CASSTRTSTGELFF. The V gene is TRBV19, the J gene TRBJ2-2; 7 bases align to TRBD2. V dropped 4 bases and J dropped 4; count of bases not matched to a gene: 3. CDR1 is LNHDA, CDR2 SQIVND, per germline (reference sequence). The CDR3 consists of 14 residues.

This clone was observed a single time. The rearrangement links TRBV6-6 to TRBJ1-2; 8 bases agree with TRBD1. This CDR3 contains 14 residues. Germline V CDR1 and CDR2: MNHNY, SVGAGI (reference sequence). The V segment lost 4 bases and the J segment 4 bases; nucleotides outside the gene matches: 5. DNA for the CDR3: TGTGCCAGCAGTTTTTCAGGGGGCGGCTATGGCTACACCTTC. It specifies CASSFSGGGYGYTF.

This clone has just one count. The rearrangement links TRBV5-5 to TRBJ2-7; weak D call: TRBD1 (5 bases). The V gene lost 2 bases and the J gene lost 5 bases, with 14 bases spanning the gap. CDR3 length: 14 residues. Germline V CDR1 and CDR2: SGHKS, YYEKEE (reference sequence). The CDR3 bases are TGTGCCAGCAGCTTAGGGCAGGGCCCCCACGAGCAGTACTTC. It codes for CASSLGQGPHEQYF.

This sequence joins TRBV3-1 (or the pseudogene TRBV3-2) and TRBJ2-3; 8 bases map to TRBD1. The V segment lost 4 bases and the J segment 5 bases; nucleotides outside the gene matches: 5. Germline CDR1 is LGHDT and CDR2 is YNNKEL (reference sequence). CDR3 size: 14 residues. CDR3 sequence: CASSRDRGRDTQYF. The CDR3 bases are TGTGCCAGCAGCCGCGACAGGGGACGAGATACGCAGTATTTT.

The chain combines TRBV12-3 or TRBV12-4 with TRBJ2-3; 7 nucleotides align to TRBD1. The CDR3 length is 12 residues. V lost 9 bases, J lost 2 bases, and 2 bases stayed unmatched. CDR3 DNA: TGTGCCAGTGGGACAGCCACAGATACGCAGTATTTT. This codes for CASGTATDTQYF.

The chain uses TRBV28 and TRBJ2-2, with D unclear. Germline CDR1 MDHEN, CDR2 SYDVKM. V lost 2 bases, J lost 0 bases, and 16 bases lay in between. This CDR3 spans 18 amino acids. The CDR3 DNA reads as TGTGCCAGCAGTTTACGGTGGTTTGGAGAAACGAACACCGGGGAGCTGTTTTTT. It encodes CASSLRWFGETNTGELFF.

The chain carries TRBV3-1 (or the pseudogene TRBV3-2) and TRBJ1-2; D is undetermined. This CDR3 spans 12 amino acids. Trimming shortened V by 1 base and J by 5 bases, and 5 bases separated the two germline ends. Germline V gives CDR1 LGHDT, CDR2 YNNKEL (reference sequence). The CDR3 bases are TGTGCCAGCAGCCAAGGACTTTATGGCTACACCTTC. Its protein product is CASSQGLYGYTF.

In its sample, this clone was seen once. The chain has TRBV12-5 and TRBJ2-7; the match to TRBD1 covers 8 bases. In germline, CDR1 is LGHNT, CDR2 FRNRAP. The V and J ends lost 0 bases and 9 bases, in that order; junction bases with no gene match: 13. The CDR3 runs to 16 residues. In nucleotides, the CDR3 is TGTGCTAGTGGTTTGGTACAGGGGGGCCAGGGCTCCCCGCAGTACTTC. Translation: CASGLVQGGQGSPQYF.

The chain carries TRBV5-1 and TRBJ2-3, with D maybe TRBD1 (6 bases). Per germline, CDR1 SGHRS and CDR2 YFSETQ. The ends were cut back, 7 bases at V and 5 bases at J, with 20 bases in the middle. The CDR3 is 15 amino acids. The CDR3 nucleotides read TGCGCCAGCGGTTTAATGGCAGGGGTGGGAGATACGCAGTATTTT. Translated, it gives CASGLMAGVGDTQYF.

The chain joins TRBV28 to TRBJ1-2; tentative D call: TRBD1 (6 bases). Trimming took off 11 bases at V and 8 bases at J, with 24 bases between the two ends. This CDR3 is built from 14 residues. Germline-derived CDR1 and CDR2 are MDHEN and SYDVKM. The DNA for the CDR3 is TGTGCCGGGGGGGGCACAGGGCCGGTTTGGGGCTACACCTTC. Translation: CAGGGTGPVWGYTF.

The rearrangement links TRBV6-1 to TRBJ1-4; TRBD1 aligns across 9 bases. The V gene's germline CDR1 is MNHNS and CDR2 SASEGT. The V and J ends lost 2 bases and 4 bases, in that order; junction bases with no gene match: 8. CDR3 length equals 17 residues. CDR3 region: CASSEFGQGSLNEKLFF. The CDR3 DNA reads TGTGCCAGCAGTGAATTCGGACAGGGGAGTCTTAATGAAAAACTGTTTTTT.

The chain recombines TRBV6-6 with TRBJ2-3; 8 bases map to TRBD2. CDR1 MNHNY and CDR2 SVGAGI come from the germline V gene (reference sequence). The CDR3 covers 16 residues. After removal of 7 bases from V and 2 bases from J, the junction contained 11 bases not matched to a gene. CDR3 loop: CASTYTKAGATDTQYF. CDR3 sequence (DNA): TGTGCCAGCACCTATACGAAAGCGGGGGCCACAGATACGCAGTATTTT.

This clone has only one observation. The chain couples TRBV6-6 to TRBJ1-1; D remains ambiguous. Germline lookup yields CDR1 MNHNY and CDR2 SVGAGI (reference sequence). The CDR3 length is 14 residues. The V end lost 0 bases, the J end lost 2 bases, and 7 bases lay between the germline ends. The CDR3 is CASSYSEANTEAFF. In nucleotides, the CDR3 is TGTGCCAGCAGTTACTCGGAGGCAAACACTGAAGCTTTCTTT.

CDR3 residues: CASSLRTGGNTEAFF. The CDR3 DNA reads TGTGCCAGCAGCCTTCGGACAGGGGGCAACACTGAAGCTTTCTTT. The chain joins TRBV4-2 to TRBJ1-1; 11 positions agree with TRBD1. Per germline, CDR1 LGHNA and CDR2 YNFKEQ. This CDR3 comprises 15 residues. J lost 2 bases, V lost 4 bases, and 3 bases had no gene match.

This chain joins TRBV27 and TRBJ2-7; D is possibly TRBD2 (6 bases). The V and J ends lost 4 bases and 2 bases respectively, with 18 bases between them. The CDR3 contains 16 residues. The germline V gene encodes CDR1 MNHEY and CDR2 SMNVEV (reference sequence). CDR3 residues: CASSSHMGTGAYEQYF. In nucleotides, the CDR3 is TGTGCCAGCAGTTCCCATATGGGGACGGGGGCCTACGAGCAGTACTTC.

The gene calls are TRBV7-6 and TRBJ2-1, with 12 bases that match TRBD1. Germline V CDR1 and CDR2: SGHVS, FNYEAQ. V shed 5 bases and J 8 bases; nucleotides not matched to a gene: 7. The CDR3 is 15 amino acids. The CDR3 DNA is TGTGCCAGCAGCGACGGGACAGGGGGCTTGGATGAGCAGTTCTTC. Amino acid sequence: CASSDGTGGLDEQFF.

This clone was seen just once. The chain carries TRBV10-1 and TRBJ2-4; 7 nucleotides line up with TRBD2. The V gene's germline CDR1 is WNHNN and CDR2 SYGVQD (reference sequence). This CDR3 is 13 amino acids long. Germline trimming cut 5 bases from V and 9 bases from J; bases unmatched to any gene: 7. The CDR3 DNA follows: TGCGCCAGCAGTCCAATCTCGGGGGGCATTCAGTACTTC. Its protein product is CASSPISGGIQYF.

The rearrangement uses TRBV9 and TRBJ1-4; perhaps TRBD1 as D (5 bases). The length of the CDR3 is 15 residues. The V end lost 6 bases, the J end lost 7 bases, and 19 bases lay between the germline ends. CDR1 SGDLS and CDR2 YYNGEE come from the germline V gene. This CDR3 reads CASNIDGGLGEKLFF. The DNA for the CDR3 is TGTGCCAGCAACATCGATGGGGGGTTGGGTGAAAAACTGTTTTTT.

This clone was seen a handful of times. This chain uses TRBV7-9 with TRBJ1-4; D remains ambiguous. The CDR3 runs 17 residues. Trimming removed 1 base from V and 0 bases from J, with 12 bases in between. CDR1 is SEHNR and CDR2 is FQNEAQ in the germline V gene (reference sequence). The CDR3 DNA reads as TGTGCCAGCAGCTTAGGGGCCCTCCCCGCAACTAATGAAAAACTGTTTTTT. Protein sequence: CASSLGALPATNEKLFF.

Only one count was recorded for this clone. The rearrangement uses TRBV2 and TRBJ2-1; a weak D match, TRBD1 (6 bases). The ends were cut back, 5 bases at V and 10 bases at J, with 15 bases in the middle. This CDR3 is 13 amino acids long. Germline assignment: CDR1 SNHLY and CDR2 FYNNEI. CDR3 coding DNA: TGTGCCAGCAGTCGACAGGAGGTACGGGAGCAGTTCTTC. Residues: CASSRQEVREQFF.